The T cell receptor (beta chain) under discussion was sequenced for a study of cytomegalovirus exposure and HLA in healthy donors. V lost 7 bases to trimming and J lost 4 bases, with 10 bases between them. CDR1 SGHTS and CDR2 YDEGEE come from the germline V gene. The CDR3 contains 12 residues. A multiplex PCR was run with 60 Vbeta primers and 13 Jbeta primers. Data came from immunoSEQ multiplex PCR; TCRdb stores just in-frame clones and leaves some out. The table lists around 190,000 clones, over 65% of them singletons, with about 2.7% in the top ten. This clone showed up just a few times. Sequenced material: PBMCs. This TCR was sampled from a woman aged 25 to 45 in good health and CMV-seronegative. V is TRBV5-8 and J is TRBJ2-3, with D possibly being TRBD2 (6 bases). The CDR3 DNA follows: TGTGCCAGCGGGGGGAGTGCAGATACGCAGTATTTT. Amino acids: CASGGSADTQYF.